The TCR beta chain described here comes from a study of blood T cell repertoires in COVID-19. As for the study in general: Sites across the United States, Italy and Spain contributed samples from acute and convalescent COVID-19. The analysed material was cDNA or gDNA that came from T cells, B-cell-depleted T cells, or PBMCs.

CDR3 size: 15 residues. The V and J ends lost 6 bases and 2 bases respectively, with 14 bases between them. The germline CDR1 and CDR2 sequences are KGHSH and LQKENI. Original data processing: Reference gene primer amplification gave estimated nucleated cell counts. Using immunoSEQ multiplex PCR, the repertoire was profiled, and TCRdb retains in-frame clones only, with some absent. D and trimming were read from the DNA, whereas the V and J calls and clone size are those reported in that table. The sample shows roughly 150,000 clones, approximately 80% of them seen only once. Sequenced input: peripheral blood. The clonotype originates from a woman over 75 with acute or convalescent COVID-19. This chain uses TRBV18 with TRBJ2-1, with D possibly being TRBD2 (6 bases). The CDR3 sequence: CASSRRDGTYNEQFF. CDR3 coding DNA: TGTGCCAGCTCTCGGCGGGACGGAACCTACAATGAGCAGTTCTTC.